A single T cell receptor beta chain is shown here with its context. Its antigen is unknown. The PCR was carried out with 60 Vbeta primers and 13 Jbeta primers. Some clones are missing from TCRdb's copy, which holds only in-frame ones; the method was immunoSEQ multiplex PCR. Of approximately 170,000 clones detected, 85% appear once; the ten largest clones hold 1%. The data derive from a study of cytomegalovirus exposure and HLA in healthy donors. Whole-study results and caveats: By HLA locus, TCR association rates varied in a later analysis, with DRB1 showing the most and HLA-C the fewest. Accurate prediction of HLA-A and HLA-B alleles (for most subjects) was reportedly achieved from TCR beta sequences.

V trimming: 0 bases; J trimming: 2 bases; junction bases outside the gene matches: 9. Germline V lookup: CDR1 SGHRS, CDR2 YFSETQ. There are 19 residues in the CDR3. This sequence was found in a boy aged 2 to 10 in good health and CMV-seronegative. J is TRBJ2-5 and V is TRBV5-1; 14 nucleotides line up with TRBD2. The material sequenced was PBMCs. CDR3 nucleotide sequence: TGCGCCAGCAGCTTGGCCCGACTAGCGGGAGGGCCGGGTCAAGAGACCCAGTACTTC. It encodes CASSLARLAGGPGQETQYF. Full variable domain (missing parts from reference TRBV5-1 and TRBJ2-5): KAGVTQTPRYLIKTRGQQVTLSCSPISGHRSVSWYQQTPGQGLQFLFEYFSETQRNKGNFPGRFSGRQFSNSRSEMNVSTLELGDSALYLCASSLARLAGGPGQETQYFGPGTRLLVL.